The 18 T cell receptor beta chains below were found in one sample sequenced in a study of blood T cell repertoires in COVID-19. This table comes from immunoSEQ multiplex PCR, and its TCRdb copy is limited to in-frame clones, with some not included. The table has around 150,000 clones, about 83% seen once. Material for sequencing was peripheral blood. These receptor sequences come from a human donor in a cohort sampled during active COVID-19.

The sample holds one count of this clone. In DNA form, the CDR3 reads TGTGCCAGCAGCTCGGCCAGGGGGGCGGGCGAGCAGTACTTC. Amino acid sequence: CASSSARGAGEQYF. V gene TRBV13 combines with J gene TRBJ2-7; weak D call: TRBD1 (7 bases). Between the trimmed V and J ends, which lost 4 bases and 6 bases, there was a span of 16 bases. CDR3 length: 14 amino acids. Germline lookup yields CDR1 PRHDT and CDR2 FYEKMQ (reference sequence).

The J gene is TRBJ2-4, the V gene TRBV6-5; 7 nucleotides align to TRBD1. V was clipped by 0 bases and J by 1 base; unmatched bases: 0. Germline CDR1 is MNHEY and CDR2 is SVGAGI. The CDR3 loop spans 15 amino acids. CDR3 region: CASSYSTGAKNIQYF. The CDR3 bases are TGTGCCAGCAGTTACTCGACAGGGGCCAAAAACATTCAGTACTTC.

This chain connects TRBV2 to TRBJ2-7, with 12 bases fitting TRBD2. The V gene end was trimmed by 5 bases and the J gene end by 3 bases; junction bases not matched to a gene: 11. The CDR3 is 17 amino acids. CDR1 is SNHLY and CDR2 is FYNNEI in the germline V gene. The CDR3 nucleotides read TGTGCCAGCAGTCTCCCGAGACTAGCGGGAGCGAACTACGAGCAGTACTTC. This encodes CASSLPRLAGANYEQYF.

With respect to this clone: The junction differs from germline at one of its ends, possibly a read error. Here the CDR3 reads CARSLGGGDGREAFF. CDR3 DNA: TGCGCCCGCAGCTTGGGCGGGGGGGACGGACGTGAAGCTTTCTTT. J is TRBJ1-1 and V is TRBV5-1; weak D call: TRBD1 (5 bases). Looked up from germline, CDR1 is SGHRS and CDR2 is YFSETQ. The CDR3 runs 15 residues.

This clone has more than one count but fewer than ten. CDR3 protein: CAASSMGPGRGGANVLTF. As DNA, the CDR3 is TGTGCCGCCAGTAGTATGGGCCCAGGGCGAGGTGGGGCCAACGTCCTGACTTTC. The V gene is TRBV19, the J gene TRBJ2-6, with D tentatively TRBD1 (5 bases). CDR1 and CDR2 (germline): LNHDA, SQIVND (reference sequence). This CDR3 has 18 residues. V lost 11 bases, J lost 3 bases, and 26 bases lay in between.

CDR3 sequence reads: CASSLDIGGVDTDTQYF. In nucleotides, the CDR3 is TGTGCCAGCAGTTTAGATATAGGGGGGGTTGACACAGATACGCAGTATTTT. The rearrangement uses TRBV27 and TRBJ2-3; D is perhaps TRBD2 (7 bases). Germline V gene data show CDR1 as MNHEY and CDR2 as SMNVEV (reference sequence). The CDR3 sequence is 17 residues long. V lost 2 bases to trimming and J lost 2 bases, with 17 bases between them.

The chain employs TRBV28 and TRBJ2-5; TRBD2 is a possible D gene (6 bases). Per germline, CDR1 MDHEN and CDR2 SYDVKM. The length of the CDR3 is 16 residues. The V end was cut by 2 bases, the J end by 0 bases, with 13 bases between. The DNA for the CDR3 is TGTGCCAGCAGTTTAGGATGGAGGGCGAACCAAGAGACCCAGTACTTC. It specifies CASSLGWRANQETQYF.

V and J are TRBV7-6 and TRBJ2-7; 13 positions match TRBD2. Trimming took 5 bases from V and 6 from J; bases not matched to a gene: 7. CDR1 is SGHVS and CDR2 is FNYEAQ in the germline V gene. There are 15 residues in the CDR3. The CDR3 nucleotides read TGTGCCAGCAGCCCCGGGACTAGCGGGATCGCCGAGCAGTACTTC. This encodes CASSPGTSGIAEQYF.

V usage is TRBV24-1 and J usage is TRBJ2-3; 9 bases map to TRBD2. Germline CDR1 is KGHDR and CDR2 is SFDVKD. Trimming removed 0 bases from V and 10 bases from J; junction bases left unmatched: 13. The CDR3 consists of 17 residues. The CDR3 DNA sequence: TGTGCCACCAGTGATTTGCAGCGGGGGGCCACAATCTTTGCGCAGTATTTT. Protein product: CATSDLQRGATIFAQYF.

This clone was seen once. The rearrangement joins TRBV25-1 to TRBJ1-4; TRBD1 matches at 10 bases. The CDR3 sequence is 14 residues long. The J segment lost 8 bases and the V segment lost 5 bases, leaving 5 bases of the junction unmatched. Germline V lookup: CDR1 MGHDK, CDR2 SYGVNS. CDR3 protein: CASSPTGGAEKLFF. CDR3 nucleotides: TGTGCCAGCAGTCCGACAGGGGGCGCGGAAAAACTGTTTTTT.

The genes are TRBV5-6 and TRBJ2-1, with 9 bases aligning to TRBD2. V shed 0 bases and J 1 base; nucleotides not matched to a gene: 8. This CDR3 spans 18 amino acids. Germline assignment: CDR1 SGHDT and CDR2 YYEEEE. CDR3 bases: TGTGCCAGCAGCTTGGGGAGTGGGCTAGCGGGATCCTACAATGAGCAGTTCTTC. It translates to CASSLGSGLAGSYNEQFF. Based on the CDR3 plus reference TRBV5-6 and TRBJ2-1, the full variable domain is DAGVTQSPTHLIKTRGQQVTLRCSPKSGHDTVSWYQQALGQGPQFIFQYYEEEERQRGNFPDRFSGHQFPNYSSELNVNALLLGDSALYLCASSLGSGLAGSYNEQFFGPGTRLTVL.

The gene calls are TRBV19 and TRBJ2-7; a possible D gene is TRBD2 (6 bases). The CDR3 covers 15 residues. Deletions cut 2 bases from V and 1 base from J, with 12 bases between. Germline values: CDR1 LNHDA, CDR2 SQIVND (reference sequence). The CDR3 spells CASSILPGGSYEQYF. The CDR3 nucleotides are TGTGCCAGTAGTATACTCCCAGGAGGGTCCTACGAGCAGTACTTC.

About this clone: The sample has other DNA sequences that encode this CDR3 too. V and J are TRBV28 and TRBJ1-1, with unresolved D. In germline, CDR1 is MDHEN, CDR2 SYDVKM. The CDR3 is 13 amino acids. Trimming took 3 bases from V and 1 from J, leaving 6 bases between them. Here the CDR3 DNA reads TGTGCCAGCAGTTTGGGCAGGAACACTGAAGCTTTCTTT. This codes for CASSLGRNTEAFF.

This clone occurred once. The genes are TRBV4-2 and TRBJ2-1; a weak D match, TRBD2 (7 bases). The germline gives CDR1 LGHNA, CDR2 YNFKEQ. V was cut by 0 bases and J by 4 bases, with 19 bases left in between. This CDR3 comprises 18 residues. The CDR3 spells CASSQDRGGLGGYNEQFF. For the CDR3, the DNA is TGTGCCAGCAGCCAAGATAGGGGAGGACTAGGGGGGTACAATGAGCAGTTCTTC.

This chain links TRBV10-3 with TRBJ1-2; 10 bases agree with TRBD1. The CDR3 has 13 residues. The junction had 4 bases not matched to a gene; V was cut back by 4 bases and J by 8 bases. Looked up from germline, CDR1 is ENHRY and CDR2 is SYGVKD. Here the CDR3 DNA reads TGTGCCATCAGTGGACAGGGGGCGGAGGGCTACACCTTC. This codes for CAISGQGAEGYTF.

J is TRBJ2-5 and V is TRBV11-2, with 10 positions matching TRBD2. With V trimmed by 0 bases and J by 10 bases, 8 bases remained unmatched. This CDR3 is built from 15 residues. The germline gives CDR1 SGHAT, CDR2 FQNNGV. CDR3 in amino acids: CASSLEAGGLMGQYF. DNA of the CDR3: TGTGCCAGCAGCTTAGAAGCGGGGGGGCTAATGGGCCAGTACTTC.

This chain connects TRBV5-4 to TRBJ2-7; 7 positions match TRBD1. CDR1 and CDR2 from the germline V gene are SGHNT and YYREEE (reference sequence). The CDR3 totals 13 residues. V lost 6 bases to trimming and J lost 3 bases; unmatched junction nucleotides: 6. The CDR3 sequence is CASKGTGDYEQYF. For the CDR3, the DNA is TGTGCCAGCAAGGGTACAGGGGACTACGAGCAGTACTTC.

The rearrangement links TRBV28 to TRBJ1-5, with D uncertain. The CDR3 consists of 14 residues. The germline V gene encodes CDR1 MDHEN and CDR2 SYDVKM. Trimming removed 5 bases at V and 5 bases at J, with 13 bases between. In DNA form, the CDR3 reads TGTGCCAGCAGTCGGACTCGCCCGGATCAGCCCCAGCATTTT. Its protein is CASSRTRPDQPQHF.